Sequencing of this TCR beta chain was carried out in a study of siplizumab effects on memory and regulatory T cells. Libraries were prepared by immunoSEQ multiplex PCR; TCRdb keeps only in-frame clonotypes and omits some of them. Found here are some 97,000 clones, more than 90% of them singletons; the top ten hold 0.14% to 0.15%. The TCR comes from a human donor in good health. Sequenced input: CD4+ T cells sorted from blood.

The CDR3 DNA reads as TGTGCCAGCAGCGTAGTTACAGGGGCCTATGGCTACACCTTC. It codes for CASSVVTGAYGYTF. The rearrangement uses TRBV9 and TRBJ1-2, with 7 bases lining up with TRBD1. With 0 bases clipped from V and 4 bases from J, the junction kept 3 bases outside the gene matches. Looked up from germline, CDR1 is SGDLS and CDR2 is YYNGEE. The CDR3 is 14 residues long.